This TCR beta chain was found in a study of OX40 agonist ivuxolimab in advanced cancers. This table comes from immunoSEQ multiplex PCR, and its TCRdb copy is limited to in-frame clones, with some not included. The profile shows tens of thousands of clones, approximately 89% of them singletons. Germline loops: CDR1 MDHEN, CDR2 SYDVKM. Trimming stripped 5 bases from V and 1 base from J, with 10 bases between. This CDR3 has 14 amino acids. V usage is TRBV28 and J usage is TRBJ2-3; no clear D. The TCR was taken from an adult with an advanced solid tumor such as melanoma, head and neck, liver or kidney cancer. The starting material was CD4+ or CD8+ T cells sorted from blood, obtained in a trial of the OX40 agonist ivuxolimab. This chain's CDR3 is CASSPLPGTDTQYF. In DNA form, the CDR3 reads TGTGCCAGCAGTCCGCTTCCCGGCACAGATACGCAGTATTTT.